The 19 T cell receptor beta chains below were found in one sample sequenced in a study of CD8 T cells in Susac syndrome. After extraction with the RNeasy kit, about 0.5 to 1 ug of the RNA was reverse transcribed using random hexamers. TCRdb itself ran the immunoSEQ multiplex PCR reads through MiXCR, one entry per CDR3 protein. This sample carries approximately 180,000 distinct CDR3 sequences, roughly nine tenths of them seen once, and the ten largest clones take approximately 0.09%. The material sequenced was CD4+ T cells from PBMCs. These receptors were collected from a human donor with Susac syndrome.

The V call is TRBV6-5, the J call TRBJ1-2; 8 bases are a match to TRBD1. Germline CDR1 is MNHEY and CDR2 is SVGAGI. The CDR3 has 15 amino acids. V lost 6 bases, J lost 2 bases, and 8 bases stayed unmatched. The CDR3 DNA follows: TGTGCCAGCAGGAGACAGGGGCCCCGAAACTATGGCTACACCTTC. Its translation is CASRRQGPRNYGYTF.

A few counts support this clonotype. V usage is TRBV18 and J usage is TRBJ1-2; possibly TRBD1 for D (5 bases). Trimming pared 0 bases from V and 8 bases from J, leaving 10 bases between. The CDR3 has 13 amino acids. Germline V lookup: CDR1 KGHSH, CDR2 LQKENI. The CDR3 bases are TGTGCCAGCTCACCACCGGGGCCCACGGGCTACACCTTC. Its translation: CASSPPGPTGYTF.

The genes are TRBV9 and TRBJ2-1, with 9 bases aligning to TRBD2. Germline V gives CDR1 SGDLS, CDR2 YYNGEE. V gave up 3 bases and J gave up 2 bases; unmatched junction bases: 6. There are 16 residues in the CDR3. Here the CDR3 reads CASSASVAGAYNEQFF. The CDR3 DNA follows: TGTGCCAGCAGCGCCTCCGTAGCGGGGGCCTACAATGAGCAGTTCTTC.

This sequence joins TRBV7-9 and TRBJ2-1; D is ambiguous. V shed 2 bases and J shed 5 bases, with 7 bases lying between them. Germline V gene lookup returns CDR1 SEHNR and CDR2 FQNEAQ (reference sequence). There are 13 residues in the CDR3. Here the CDR3 reads CASSLPPHNEQFF. CDR3 DNA sequence: TGTGCCAGCAGCTTACCCCCCCACAATGAGCAGTTCTTC. Supplemented by reference TRBV7-9 and TRBJ2-1, the full variable domain reads DTGVSQNPRHKITKRGQNVTFRCDPISEHNRLYWYRQTLGQGPEFLTYFQNEAQLEKSRLLSDRFSAERPKGSFSTLEIQRTEQGDSAMYLCASSLPPHNEQFFGPGTRLTVL.

This clonotype was counted a single time. This chain uses TRBV20-1 with TRBJ1-4, with no clear D. CDR3 length: 14 amino acids. Germline CDR1 and CDR2: DFQATT and SNEGSKA (reference sequence). V lost 0 bases and J lost 8, with 13 bases in between. CDR3 protein: CSARDGGNREKLFF. DNA of the CDR3: TGCAGTGCTAGAGATGGAGGAAACCGGGAAAAACTGTTTTTT.

This chain joins TRBV29-1 and TRBJ1-1; no reliable D call. This CDR3 is built from 11 residues. V lost 5 bases to trimming and J lost 5 bases, with 9 bases between them. CDR1 and CDR2 (germline): SQVTM, ANQGSEA. The CDR3 loop reads CSVSTGTEAFF. In DNA form, the CDR3 reads TGCAGCGTTTCCACCGGGACTGAAGCTTTCTTT.

The chain links TRBV5-1 to TRBJ2-3, with 7 bases matching TRBD2. V was pared by 4 bases and J by 3 bases, with 5 bases of the junction left unmatched. This CDR3 region has 14 residues. From germline, CDR1 is SGHRS and CDR2 YFSETQ. The CDR3 coding sequence is TGCGCCAGCAGCCAAACGCGGGAGACAGATACGCAGTATTTT. Residues: CASSQTRETDTQYF.

The CDR3 DNA is TGTGCCAGCAGTCTACAGGATTCGGTATCACCCCTCCACTTT. Its protein is CASSLQDSVSPLHF. The chain carries TRBV6-5 and TRBJ1-6; maybe TRBD1 (5 bases). This CDR3 region has 14 residues. Trimming removed 5 bases at V and 10 bases at J, with 15 bases between. The germline V gene has CDR1 MNHEY and CDR2 SVGAGI.

The rearrangement links TRBV14 to TRBJ1-3; D not resolved. Germline CDR1 and CDR2: SGHDN and FVKESK. The CDR3 is 13 amino acids. Trimming pared 1 base from V and 5 bases from J, leaving 6 bases between. The CDR3 nucleotides are TGTGCCAGCAGCCAAGTACAGCGAAACACCATATATTTT. It is translated as CASSQVQRNTIYF.

This clonotype showed up just once. The CDR3 sequence is CASIAGTGAGNTIYF. DNA of the CDR3: TGTGCCAGTATAGCTGGGACAGGCGCTGGAAACACCATATATTTT. The V and J genes are TRBV19 and TRBJ1-3, with TRBD1 identical over 8 bases. This CDR3 has 15 amino acids. Germline CDR1 LNHDA, CDR2 SQIVND (reference sequence). The trim removed 7 bases at V and 2 bases at J, leaving 7 bases unmatched.

This chain connects TRBV20-1 to TRBJ1-2, with D tentatively TRBD1 (6 bases). Trimming removed 5 bases from V and 3 bases from J, with 13 bases in between. The CDR3 loop spans 13 amino acids. The germline CDR1 and CDR2 sequences are DFQATT and SNEGSKA (reference sequence). This CDR3 is CSAPGPGDYGYTF. CDR3 DNA: TGCAGTGCTCCCGGACCAGGGGACTATGGCTACACCTTC.

J is TRBJ1-2 and V is TRBV5-6, with TRBD1 as a possible D gene (6 bases). The V gene's germline CDR1 is SGHDT and CDR2 YYEEEE. The V and J ends lost 1 base and 4 bases respectively, with 11 bases between them. The CDR3 is made up of 14 amino acids. The CDR3 sequence: CASSLRQDTYGYTF. The CDR3 nucleotides read TGTGCCAGCAGCTTGAGACAGGACACCTATGGCTACACCTTC.

The DNA for the CDR3 is TGCAGTGCTAGAGATGGGGGGAGAAACACCGGGGAGCTGTTTTTT. As protein: CSARDGGRNTGELFF. The J gene is TRBJ2-2, the V gene TRBV20-1; D possibly corresponds to TRBD2 (6 bases). CDR3 size: 15 residues. The germline V gene has CDR1 DFQATT and CDR2 SNEGSKA (reference sequence). The V end lost 0 bases, the J end lost 2 bases, and 10 bases lay between the germline ends.

The gene calls are TRBV12-3 or TRBV12-4 and TRBJ1-1; 7 positions match TRBD1. The CDR3 is made up of 17 amino acids. Losses at the gene ends were 3 bases for V and 7 bases for J; bases not matched to a gene: 17. CDR3 coding DNA: TGTGCCAGCAGTTTCTTAGGTGTGAGACAGGGAAAAATTGAAGCTTTCTTT. It yields the protein CASSFLGVRQGKIEAFF.

V is TRBV2 and J is TRBJ1-2; D is perhaps TRBD1 (5 bases). CDR1 and CDR2 from the germline V gene are SNHLY and FYNNEI. V was shortened by 3 bases and J by 7 bases, with 9 bases between the two germline ends. The CDR3 is made up of 12 amino acids. CDR3 loop: CASSENRLGYTF. In nucleotides, the CDR3 is TGTGCCAGCAGTGAGAACAGGCTTGGCTACACCTTC.

The CDR3: CATSRGYRGPLGQPQHF. The CDR3 coding sequence is TGTGCCACCAGCAGGGGTTACAGGGGGCCGCTTGGGCAGCCCCAGCATTTT. V usage is TRBV15 and J usage is TRBJ1-5; the match to TRBD1 covers 9 bases. V lost 3 bases to trimming and J lost 7 bases; unmatched junction nucleotides: 13. Per germline, CDR1 LNHNV and CDR2 YYDKDF (reference sequence). The CDR3 is 17 residues long.

This chain links TRBV7-6 with TRBJ2-1; D is perhaps TRBD1 (5 bases). Germline lookup yields CDR1 SGHVS and CDR2 FNYEAQ. The CDR3 length is 16 residues. The ends were cut back, 1 base at V and 9 bases at J, with 19 bases in the middle. The CDR3 region has the DNA TGTGCCAGCAGCTTAGAGGCGTCGATCGCAAGGGGTGAGCAGTTCTTC. Translation gives CASSLEASIARGEQFF.

The chain has TRBV5-1 and TRBJ2-5; maybe TRBD1 (6 bases). CDR1 SGHRS and CDR2 YFSETQ come from the germline V gene. With 5 bases removed from V and 6 bases from J, the gap between germline ends came to 23 bases. The CDR3 loop spans 16 amino acids. CDR3: CASSPGGGLEKQTQYF. The CDR3 DNA is TGCGCCAGCAGTCCTGGGGGCGGTCTGGAGAAGCAGACCCAGTACTTC.

The rearrangement links TRBV28 to TRBJ2-6; the match to TRBD1 covers 7 bases. The CDR3 has 16 amino acids. Germline V lookup: CDR1 MDHEN, CDR2 SYDVKM. V dropped 10 bases and J dropped 0; count of bases not matched to a gene: 9. CDR3 sequence: CATRDSVRSGANVLTF. CDR3 nucleotides: TGTGCCACCAGGGACAGTGTCCGCTCTGGGGCCAACGTCCTGACTTTC. The whole variable domain, filled in from reference TRBV28 and TRBJ2-6, reads DVKVTQSSRYLVKRTGEKVFLECVQDMDHENMFWYRQDPGLGLRLIYFSYDVKMKEKGDIPEGYSVSREKKERFSLILESASTNQTSMYLCATRDSVRSGANVLTFGAGSRLTVL.